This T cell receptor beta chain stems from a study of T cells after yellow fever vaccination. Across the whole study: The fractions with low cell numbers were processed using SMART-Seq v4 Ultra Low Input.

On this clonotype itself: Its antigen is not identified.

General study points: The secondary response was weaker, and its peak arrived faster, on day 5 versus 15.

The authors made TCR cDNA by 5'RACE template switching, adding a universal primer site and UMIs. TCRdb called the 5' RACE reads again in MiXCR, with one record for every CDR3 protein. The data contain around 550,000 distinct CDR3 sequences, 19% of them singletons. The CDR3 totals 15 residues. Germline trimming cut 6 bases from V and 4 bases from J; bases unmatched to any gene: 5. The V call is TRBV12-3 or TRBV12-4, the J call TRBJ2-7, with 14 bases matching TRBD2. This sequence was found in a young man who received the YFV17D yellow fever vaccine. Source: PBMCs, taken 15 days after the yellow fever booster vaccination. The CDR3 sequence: CASRQGLAGEYEQYF. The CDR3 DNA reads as TGTGCCAGCAGACAGGGACTAGCGGGAGAATACGAGCAGTACTTC.